The 11 T cell receptor beta chains below come from one sample, sequenced in a study of blood T cell repertoires in COVID-19. Using immunoSEQ multiplex PCR, the repertoire was profiled, and TCRdb retains in-frame clones only, with some absent. The sample has roughly 49,000 clones, roughly 89% seen once. Sequencing input: peripheral blood. These receptors all come from a man aged 60 to 75 with active COVID-19.

The chain combines TRBV7-2 with TRBJ2-7; 10 bases line up with TRBD2. This CDR3 is 14 amino acids long. V lost 7 bases and J lost 5; bases outside the gene matches: 8. Germline CDR1 reads SGHTA; CDR2 reads FQGNSA. The CDR3 DNA is TGTGCCAGCATTCCCGGGACTAGCGTGAACGAGCAGTACTTC. It specifies CASIPGTSVNEQYF.

This rearrangement joins TRBV6-5 to TRBJ2-2, with D possibly matching TRBD2 (6 bases). The germline V gene has CDR1 MNHEY and CDR2 SVGAGI. V was clipped by 10 bases and J by 7 bases, with 19 bases between them. This CDR3 is 14 amino acids long. CDR3 loop: CATLLAHTSGELFF. For the CDR3, the DNA is TGTGCCACCCTTCTAGCGCACACCAGCGGGGAGCTGTTTTTT.

The rearrangement joins TRBV28 to TRBJ2-5, with 8 nucleotides matching TRBD2. In germline, CDR1 is MDHEN, CDR2 SYDVKM. V dropped 3 bases and J dropped 6; count of bases not matched to a gene: 18. This CDR3 has 18 amino acids. CDR3 DNA sequence: TGTGCCAGCAGTTTGAGAAGGTGGCGGGAGGCCCTCTCGAAGACCCAGTACTTC. As protein: CASSLRRWREALSKTQYF.

This clone appeared a few times. Here the CDR3 reads CASSRTEGFHTIYF. The CDR3 coding sequence is TGTGCCAGCAGCCGGACGGAGGGGTTCCACACCATATATTTT. V usage is TRBV6-6 and J usage is TRBJ1-3; tentatively, D is TRBD1 (5 bases). CDR3 length: 14 residues. Between the trimmed V and J ends, which lost 6 bases and 8 bases, there was a span of 17 bases. Germline CDR1 and CDR2: MNHNY and SVGAGI (reference sequence).

The chain uses TRBV13 and TRBJ1-3; perhaps TRBD1 as D (5 bases). CDR3 length equals 17 residues. The germline V gene has CDR1 PRHDT and CDR2 FYEKMQ (reference sequence). Between the trimmed V and J ends, which lost 4 bases and 2 bases, there was a span of 18 bases. Here the CDR3 reads CASSSRAIYRTGNTIYF. The CDR3 nucleotides are TGTGCCAGCAGCTCCCGGGCTATCTACAGGACTGGAAACACCATATATTTT.

This chain connects TRBV5-7 to TRBJ2-5; the D gene is possibly TRBD2 (6 bases). TRBV5-7 is classed as an ORF, of uncertain function. The V end was cut by 0 bases, the J end by 4 bases, with 13 bases between. The CDR3 length is 15 residues. The CDR3 DNA reads TGTGCCAGCAGCTTGGGAGTAGCGGACCCAGAGACCCAGTACTTC. This codes for CASSLGVADPETQYF.

This clone was found a few times. V gene TRBV3-1 (or the pseudogene TRBV3-2) combines with J gene TRBJ1-3; unclear D gene. The CDR3 runs 15 residues. Trimming cost V 0 bases and J 0 bases, with 6 bases left between them. The V gene's germline CDR1 is LGHDT and CDR2 YNNKEL (reference sequence). CDR3 nucleotide sequence: TGTGCCAGCAGCCAAGATCCGAGCTCTGGAAACACCATATATTTT. Protein sequence: CASSQDPSSGNTIYF.

This clone has only one observation. The chain couples TRBV30 to TRBJ1-4; D uncertain. V was cut by 2 bases and J by 8 bases, with 12 bases left in between. The length of the CDR3 is 13 residues. Looked up from germline, CDR1 is GTSNPN and CDR2 is SVGIG (reference sequence). The CDR3 loop is CAWSFSIGEKLFF. The CDR3 bases are TGTGCCTGGAGTTTTTCAATCGGGGAAAAACTGTTTTTT.

This sequence joins TRBV6-5 and TRBJ1-2; the D gene is possibly TRBD1 (5 bases). In germline, CDR1 is MNHEY, CDR2 SVGAGI. There are 13 residues in the CDR3. V lost 6 bases to trimming and J lost 2 bases, with 10 bases between them. The CDR3, as DNA: TGTGCCAGCAGACGACGGGGGAACTATGGCTACACCTTC. Protein product: CASRRRGNYGYTF.

This clone appeared once. The junction differs from germline at one of its ends, possibly a read error. The rearrangement joins TRBV2 to TRBJ2-7, with 10 bases lining up with TRBD2. The CDR3 has 13 residues. Per germline, CDR1 SNHLY and CDR2 FYNNEI. In DNA form, the CDR3 reads TGTGCCAGCTCCCCCATGCAAACTAGCGGGAAAGACTTC. Encoded protein: CASSPMQTSGKDF.

The chain employs TRBV14 and TRBJ1-1; D possibly corresponds to TRBD1 (5 bases). The CDR3 spans 13 residues. The V gene lost 4 bases and the J gene lost 5 bases, with 11 bases spanning the gap. Germline V gene lookup returns CDR1 SGHDN and CDR2 FVKESK. CDR3 nucleotide sequence: TGTGCCAGCAGCCTCGCAGGGTGGACTGAAGCTTTCTTT. This codes for CASSLAGWTEAFF. Complete variable domain (other parts from reference TRBV14 and TRBJ1-1): EAGVTQFPSHSVIEKGQTVTLRCDPISGHDNLYWYRRVMGKEIKFLLHFVKESKQDESGMPNNRFLAERTGGTYSTLKVQPAELEDSGVYFCASSLAGWTEAFFGQGTRLTVV.